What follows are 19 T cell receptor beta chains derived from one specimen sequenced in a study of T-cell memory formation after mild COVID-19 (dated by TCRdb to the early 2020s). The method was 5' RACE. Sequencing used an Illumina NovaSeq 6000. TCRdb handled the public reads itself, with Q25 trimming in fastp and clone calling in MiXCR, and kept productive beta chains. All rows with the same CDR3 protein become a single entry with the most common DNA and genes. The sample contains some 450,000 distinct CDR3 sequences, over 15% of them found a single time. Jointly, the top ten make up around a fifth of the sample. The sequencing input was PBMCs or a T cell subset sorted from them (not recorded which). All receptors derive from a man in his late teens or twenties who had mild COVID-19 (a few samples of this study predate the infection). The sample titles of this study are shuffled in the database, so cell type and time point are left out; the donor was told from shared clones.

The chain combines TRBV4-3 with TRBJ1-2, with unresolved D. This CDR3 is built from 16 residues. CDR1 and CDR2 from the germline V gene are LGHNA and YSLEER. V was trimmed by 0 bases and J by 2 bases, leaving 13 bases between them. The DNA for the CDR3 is TGCGCCAGCAGCCAAGATTACGCGGGTCTAAACTATGGCTACACCTTC. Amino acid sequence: CASSQDYAGLNYGYTF.

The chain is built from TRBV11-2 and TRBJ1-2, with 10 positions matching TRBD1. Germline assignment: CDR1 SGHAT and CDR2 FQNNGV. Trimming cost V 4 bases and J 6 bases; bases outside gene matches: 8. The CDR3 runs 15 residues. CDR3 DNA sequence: TGTGCCAGCAGCTCCCTCGGGACAGGGGCTGATGGCTACACCTTC. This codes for CASSSLGTGADGYTF.

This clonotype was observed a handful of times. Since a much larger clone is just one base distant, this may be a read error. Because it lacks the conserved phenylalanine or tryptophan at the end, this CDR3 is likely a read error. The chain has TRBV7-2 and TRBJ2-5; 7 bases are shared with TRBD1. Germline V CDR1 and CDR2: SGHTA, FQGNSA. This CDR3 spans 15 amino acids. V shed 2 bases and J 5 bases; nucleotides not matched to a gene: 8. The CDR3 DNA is TGTGCCAGCAGCTTAAGGGGGCTGGGGCTGGAGACCCAGTACTCC. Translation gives CASSLRGLGLETQYS.

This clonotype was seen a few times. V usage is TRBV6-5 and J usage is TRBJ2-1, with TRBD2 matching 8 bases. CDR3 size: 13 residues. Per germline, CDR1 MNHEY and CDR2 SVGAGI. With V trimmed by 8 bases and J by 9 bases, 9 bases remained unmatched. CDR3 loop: CASETGGGGEQFF. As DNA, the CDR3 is TGTGCCAGCGAGACGGGGGGGGGAGGTGAGCAGTTCTTC.

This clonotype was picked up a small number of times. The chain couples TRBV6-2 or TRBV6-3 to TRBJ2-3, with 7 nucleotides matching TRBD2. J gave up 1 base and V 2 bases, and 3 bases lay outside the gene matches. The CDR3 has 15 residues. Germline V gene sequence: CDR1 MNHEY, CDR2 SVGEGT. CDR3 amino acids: CASSYRSGGTDTQYF. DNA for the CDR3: TGTGCCAGCAGTTACCGCAGCGGGGGCACAGATACGCAGTATTTT.

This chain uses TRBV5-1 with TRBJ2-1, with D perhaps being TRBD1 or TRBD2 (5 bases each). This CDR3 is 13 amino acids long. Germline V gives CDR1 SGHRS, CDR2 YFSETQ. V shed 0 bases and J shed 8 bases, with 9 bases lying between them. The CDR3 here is CASSLAGADEQFF. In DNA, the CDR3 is TGCGCCAGCAGCTTGGCCGGGGCGGATGAGCAGTTCTTC.

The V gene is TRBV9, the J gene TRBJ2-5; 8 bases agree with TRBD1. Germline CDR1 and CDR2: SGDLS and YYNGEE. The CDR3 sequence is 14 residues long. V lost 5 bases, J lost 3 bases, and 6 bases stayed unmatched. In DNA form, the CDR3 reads TGTGCCAGCAGTACGGGACAGGCCGAAGAGACCCAGTACTTC. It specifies CASSTGQAEETQYF.

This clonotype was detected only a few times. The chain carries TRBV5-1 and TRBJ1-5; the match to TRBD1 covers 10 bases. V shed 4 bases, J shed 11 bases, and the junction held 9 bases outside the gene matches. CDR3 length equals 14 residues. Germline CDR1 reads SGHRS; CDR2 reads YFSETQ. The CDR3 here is CASSQGTGVGAQHF. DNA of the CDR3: TGCGCCAGCAGCCAAGGGACAGGGGTCGGGGCCCAGCATTTT.

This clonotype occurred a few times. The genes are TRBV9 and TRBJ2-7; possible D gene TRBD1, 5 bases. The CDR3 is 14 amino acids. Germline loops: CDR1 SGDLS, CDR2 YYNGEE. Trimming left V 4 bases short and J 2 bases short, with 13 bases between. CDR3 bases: TGTGCCAGCAGCCTCAAGACGGACACCTACGAGCAGTACTTC. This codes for CASSLKTDTYEQYF.

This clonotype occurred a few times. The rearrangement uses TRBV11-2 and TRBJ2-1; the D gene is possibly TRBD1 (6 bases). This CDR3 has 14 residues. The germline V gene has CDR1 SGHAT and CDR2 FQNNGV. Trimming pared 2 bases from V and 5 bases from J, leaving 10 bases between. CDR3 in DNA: TGTGCCAGCAGCTTATTTGGGGGCGACAATGAGCAGTTCTTC. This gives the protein CASSLFGGDNEQFF.

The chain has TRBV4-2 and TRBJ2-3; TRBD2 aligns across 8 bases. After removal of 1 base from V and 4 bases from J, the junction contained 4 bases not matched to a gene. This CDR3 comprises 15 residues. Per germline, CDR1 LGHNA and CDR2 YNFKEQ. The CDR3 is CASSQAPSGSDTQYF. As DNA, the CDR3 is TGTGCCAGCAGCCAAGCCCCTAGCGGGTCAGATACGCAGTATTTT.

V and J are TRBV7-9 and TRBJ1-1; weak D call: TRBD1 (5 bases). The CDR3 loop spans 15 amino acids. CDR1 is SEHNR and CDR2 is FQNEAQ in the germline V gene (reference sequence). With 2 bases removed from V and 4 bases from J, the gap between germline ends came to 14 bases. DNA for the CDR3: TGTGCCAGCAGCTTACTGGGGCCTTCGGGCACTGAAGCTTTCTTT. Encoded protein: CASSLLGPSGTEAFF.

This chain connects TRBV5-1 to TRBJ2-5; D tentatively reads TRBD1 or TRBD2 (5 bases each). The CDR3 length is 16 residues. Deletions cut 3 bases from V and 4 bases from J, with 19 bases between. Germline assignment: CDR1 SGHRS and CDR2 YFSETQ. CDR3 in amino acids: CASSWGPPPYRETQYF. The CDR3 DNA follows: TGCGCCAGCAGCTGGGGACCTCCCCCGTACCGAGAGACCCAGTACTTC.

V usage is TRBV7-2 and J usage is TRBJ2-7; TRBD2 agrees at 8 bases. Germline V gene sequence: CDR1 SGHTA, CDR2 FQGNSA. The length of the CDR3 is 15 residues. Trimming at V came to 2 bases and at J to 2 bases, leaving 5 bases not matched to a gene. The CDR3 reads CASSLSGAGAYEQYF. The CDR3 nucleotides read TGTGCCAGCAGCTTATCCGGAGCGGGGGCCTACGAGCAGTACTTC.

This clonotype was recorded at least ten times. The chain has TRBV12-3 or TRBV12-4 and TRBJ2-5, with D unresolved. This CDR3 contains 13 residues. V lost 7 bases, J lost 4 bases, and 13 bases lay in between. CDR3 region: CASIEWPGETQYF. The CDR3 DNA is TGTGCCAGCATCGAGTGGCCGGGAGAGACCCAGTACTTC.

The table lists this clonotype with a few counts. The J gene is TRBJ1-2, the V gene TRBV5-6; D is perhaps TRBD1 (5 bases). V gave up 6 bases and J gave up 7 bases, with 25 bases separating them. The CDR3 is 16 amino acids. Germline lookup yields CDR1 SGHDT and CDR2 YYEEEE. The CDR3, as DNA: TGTGCCAGCACCCCTCCACCGGGACTTGGGGTTCGTGGCTACACCTTC. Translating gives CASTPPPGLGVRGYTF.

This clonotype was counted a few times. The CDR3 DNA follows: TGCAGTGCTAGAGATTTTTACAGGGCCGATACGCAGTATTTT. As protein: CSARDFYRADTQYF. The chain joins TRBV20-1 to TRBJ2-3, with a tentative D call TRBD1 (6 bases). In germline, CDR1 is DFQATT, CDR2 SNEGSKA (reference sequence). The length of the CDR3 is 14 residues. V gave up 0 bases and J gave up 6 bases, with 13 bases separating them.

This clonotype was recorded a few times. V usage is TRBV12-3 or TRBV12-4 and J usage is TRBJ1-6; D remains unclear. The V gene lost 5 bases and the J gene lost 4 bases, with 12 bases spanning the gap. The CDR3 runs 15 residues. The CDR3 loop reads CASSLTEGYNSPLHF. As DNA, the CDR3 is TGTGCCAGCAGTCTTACGGAGGGTTATAATTCACCCCTCCACTTT.

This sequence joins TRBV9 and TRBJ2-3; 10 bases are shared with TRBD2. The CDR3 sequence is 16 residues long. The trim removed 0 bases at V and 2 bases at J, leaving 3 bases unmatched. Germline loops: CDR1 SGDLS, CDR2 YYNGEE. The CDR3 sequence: CASSVVAGGLTDTQYF. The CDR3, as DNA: TGTGCCAGCAGCGTAGTAGCGGGGGGTCTCACAGATACGCAGTATTTT.